This record covers a single T cell receptor (beta chain). This CDR3 has 15 residues. Germline CDR1 SGHRS, CDR2 YFSETQ. The V end was cut by 2 bases, the J end by 1 base, with 12 bases between. The data are from a study of blood T cell repertoires in COVID-19. The protocol was immunoSEQ multiplex PCR, while the TCRdb copy is restricted to in-frame clones and leaves out a portion. The sample has about 400,000 clones, more than 75% seen once. The sequence was obtained from a woman aged 25-40 years who had recovered from COVID-19. Input material: PBMCs or T cells enriched from blood (not recorded which). The chain employs TRBV5-1 and TRBJ1-1; D possibly corresponds to TRBD1 (5 bases). As DNA, the CDR3 is TGCGCCAGCAGCTTCGCGGGACGGCCGAACACTGAAGCTTTCTTT. Translation: CASSFAGRPNTEAFF.